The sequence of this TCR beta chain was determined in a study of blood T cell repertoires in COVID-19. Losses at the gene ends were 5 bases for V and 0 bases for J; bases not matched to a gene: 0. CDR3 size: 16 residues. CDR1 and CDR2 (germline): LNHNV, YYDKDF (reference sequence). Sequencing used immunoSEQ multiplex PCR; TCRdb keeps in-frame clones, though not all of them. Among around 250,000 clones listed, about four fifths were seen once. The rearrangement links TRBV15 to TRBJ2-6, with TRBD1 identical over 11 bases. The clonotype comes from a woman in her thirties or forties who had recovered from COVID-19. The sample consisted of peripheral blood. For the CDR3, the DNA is TGTGCCACCAGCGGGACAGGGGGCTCTGGGGCCAACGTCCTGACTTTC. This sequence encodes CATSGTGGSGANVLTF. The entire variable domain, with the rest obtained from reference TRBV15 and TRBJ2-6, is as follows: DAMVIQNPRYQVTQFGKPVTLSCSQTLNHNVMYWYQQKSSQAPKLLFHYYDKDFNNEADTPDNFQSRRPNTSFCFLDIRSPGLGDTAMYLCATSGTGGSGANVLTFGAGSRLTVL.